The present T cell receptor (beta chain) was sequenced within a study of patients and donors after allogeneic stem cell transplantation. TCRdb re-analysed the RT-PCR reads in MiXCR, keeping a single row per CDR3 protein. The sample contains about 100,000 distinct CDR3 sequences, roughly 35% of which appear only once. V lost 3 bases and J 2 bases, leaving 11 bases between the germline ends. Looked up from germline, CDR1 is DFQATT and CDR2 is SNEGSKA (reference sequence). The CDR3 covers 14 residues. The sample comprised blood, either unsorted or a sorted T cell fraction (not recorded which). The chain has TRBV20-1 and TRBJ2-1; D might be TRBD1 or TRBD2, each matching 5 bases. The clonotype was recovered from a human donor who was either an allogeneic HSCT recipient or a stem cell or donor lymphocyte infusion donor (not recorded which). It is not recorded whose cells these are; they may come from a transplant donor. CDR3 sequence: CSASRQGAYNEQFF. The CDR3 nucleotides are TGCAGTGCTAGTCGGCAGGGAGCCTACAATGAGCAGTTCTTC.